Following are 32 T cell receptor beta chains from one sample sequenced in a study of blood T cell repertoires in COVID-19. Sequenced by immunoSEQ multiplex PCR; TCRdb stores in-frame clones only, minus some. Among about 20,000 clones listed, 89% were seen once. Material: peripheral blood. The receptor set was obtained from a human donor in a cohort sampled during active COVID-19.

The gene calls are TRBV11-1 and TRBJ1-2; D is undetermined. This CDR3 has 15 amino acids. The V gene's germline CDR1 is SGHAT and CDR2 FQDESV (reference sequence). The V end was cut by 5 bases, the J end by 4 bases, with 17 bases between. In DNA, the CDR3 is TGTGCCAGCAGCCCCAATGCGGGTCCAAGCTATGGCTACACCTTC. This encodes CASSPNAGPSYGYTF.

The chain links TRBV30 to TRBJ1-2; 8 bases agree with TRBD1. Trimming removed 4 bases from V and 0 bases from J; junction bases left unmatched: 1. This CDR3 has 13 residues. Germline CDR1 reads GTSNPN; CDR2 reads SVGIG (reference sequence). The DNA for the CDR3 is TGTGCCTGGAAACAGGGGGCTAACTATGGCTACACCTTC. It translates to CAWKQGANYGYTF.

V usage is TRBV28 and J usage is TRBJ1-5; TRBD1 matches 8 bases. Germline trimming cut 1 base from V and 6 bases from J; bases unmatched to any gene: 2. Germline CDR1 is MDHEN and CDR2 is SYDVKM. This CDR3 has 14 amino acids. CDR3 sequence (DNA): TGTGCCAGCAGTTTATTCAGGGGGCCTCAGCCCCAGCATTTT. Its protein product is CASSLFRGPQPQHF.

The rearrangement uses TRBV9 and TRBJ1-1; no definite D call. The CDR3 sequence is 14 residues long. CDR1 is SGDLS, CDR2 YYNGEE, per germline. The V gene lost 0 bases and the J gene lost 2 bases, with 8 bases spanning the gap. The CDR3 protein is CASSVEAANTEAFF. The CDR3 DNA reads TGTGCCAGCAGCGTAGAAGCTGCCAACACTGAAGCTTTCTTT.

This rearrangement joins TRBV28 to TRBJ2-1; 7 bases map to TRBD2. Looked up from germline, CDR1 is MDHEN and CDR2 is SYDVKM. The junction had 13 bases not matched to a gene; V was cut back by 5 bases and J by 9 bases. This CDR3 is built from 15 residues. The CDR3 loop is CASSPREGQWVEQFF. CDR3 sequence (DNA): TGTGCCAGCAGTCCCAGGGAGGGGCAATGGGTTGAGCAGTTCTTC.

J is TRBJ1-1 and V is TRBV7-3; no firm D call. The germline CDR1 and CDR2 sequences are SGHTA and FQGTGA. This CDR3 has 17 amino acids. V was clipped by 5 bases and J by 7 bases, with 26 bases between them. For the CDR3, the DNA is TGTGCCAGCAGCGCCAACGTCGGACTCCCCGTCGGAGGTGAAGCTTTCTTT. This codes for CASSANVGLPVGGEAFF.

J is TRBJ2-7 and V is TRBV15, with TRBD2 matching over 8 bases. The germline CDR1 and CDR2 sequences are LNHNV and YYDKDF (reference sequence). J gave up 0 bases and V 0 bases, and 4 bases lay outside the gene matches. This CDR3 has 16 residues. The CDR3 DNA sequence: TGTGCCACCAGCAGAGAATCAGCGGGAGTCTCCTACGAGCAGTACTTC. This encodes CATSRESAGVSYEQYF.

The genes are TRBV29-1 and TRBJ1-1; TRBD1 matches 7 bases. This CDR3 region has 15 residues. V lost 6 bases and J lost 3; bases outside the gene matches: 13. CDR1 is SQVTM and CDR2 is ANQGSEA in the germline V gene. The CDR3 nucleotides read TGCAGCGTGGATAGACAGGGATCCTTAGACACTGAAGCTTTCTTT. As protein: CSVDRQGSLDTEAFF.

This clone was counted a few times. The rearrangement joins TRBV9 to TRBJ1-1, with D unclear. Germline CDR1 reads SGDLS; CDR2 reads YYNGEE. The V gene lost 0 bases and the J gene lost 5 bases, with 11 bases spanning the gap. The CDR3 runs to 14 residues. The CDR3 coding sequence is TGTGCCAGCAGCGTAGGACACAGTTCTACTGAAGCTTTCTTT. Its protein is CASSVGHSSTEAFF.

This chain links TRBV5-1 with TRBJ2-5, with TRBD1 identical over 8 bases. The CDR3 is 14 residues long. Germline lookup yields CDR1 SGHRS and CDR2 YFSETQ. J was trimmed by 5 bases and V by 5 bases; bases with no gene match: 8. In nucleotides, the CDR3 is TGCGCCAGCAGAACCGGGACAGGTTCCGAGACCCAGTACTTC. Protein sequence: CASRTGTGSETQYF. The entire variable domain, with the rest obtained from reference TRBV5-1 and TRBJ2-5, is as follows: KAGVTQTPRYLIKTRGQQVTLSCSPISGHRSVSWYQQTPGQGLQFLFEYFSETQRNKGNFPGRFSGRQFSNSRSEMNVSTLELGDSALYLCASRTGTGSETQYFGPGTRLLVL.

The chain recombines TRBV5-1 with TRBJ2-1; 12 bases fit TRBD2. Germline-derived CDR1 and CDR2 are SGHRS and YFSETQ. The CDR3 contains 16 residues. With V trimmed by 2 bases and J by 3 bases, 3 bases remained unmatched. CDR3 amino acids: CASSLETSGSYNEQFF. CDR3 coding DNA: TGCGCCAGCAGCTTAGAGACTAGCGGGAGCTACAATGAGCAGTTCTTC.

V gene TRBV4-1 combines with J gene TRBJ2-3, with TRBD2 matching 10 bases. V lost 4 bases, J lost 3 bases, and 10 bases stayed unmatched. The CDR3 covers 17 residues. Germline V gene data show CDR1 as MGHRA and CDR2 as YSYEKL. The CDR3 sequence is CASSLTPRGLATDTQYF. CDR3 nucleotide sequence: TGCGCCAGCAGCCTCACCCCACGGGGACTAGCGACAGATACGCAGTATTTT.

This rearrangement joins TRBV7-6 to TRBJ2-3, with D possibly being TRBD2 (5 bases). V was pared by 4 bases and J by 4 bases, with 12 bases between. CDR3 length: 14 amino acids. Germline V lookup: CDR1 SGHVS, CDR2 FNYEAQ. The CDR3 sequence: CASSSVAMADTQYF. DNA for the CDR3: TGTGCCAGCAGCTCCGTAGCGATGGCAGATACGCAGTATTTT.

This chain joins TRBV18 and TRBJ1-1; 9 bases line up with TRBD1. Germline V CDR1 and CDR2: KGHSH, LQKENI. This CDR3 is 15 amino acids long. The V and J ends lost 3 bases and 2 bases, in that order; junction bases with no gene match: 4. The CDR3 spells CASSPLGQGNTEAFF. In nucleotides, the CDR3 is TGTGCCAGCTCACCCTTGGGACAGGGAAACACTGAAGCTTTCTTT. Full variable domain (missing parts from reference TRBV18 and TRBJ1-1): NAGVMQNPRHLVRRRGQEARLRCSPMKGHSHVYWYRQLPEEGLKFMVYLQKENIIDESGMPKERFSAEFPKEGPSILRIQQVVRGDSAAYFCASSPLGQGNTEAFFGQGTRLTVV.

The rearrangement uses TRBV28 and TRBJ2-7, with D maybe TRBD1 (6 bases). This CDR3 has 14 amino acids. Germline loops: CDR1 MDHEN, CDR2 SYDVKM. V lost 3 bases, J lost 5 bases, and 14 bases lay in between. CDR3 nucleotide sequence: TGTGCCAGCAGTTTTCGCAAGGGGGACGACGAGCAGTACTTC. Translated, it gives CASSFRKGDDEQYF.

V usage is TRBV19 and J usage is TRBJ2-2; 10 bases match TRBD2. With V trimmed by 1 base and J by 5 bases, 13 bases remained unmatched. The CDR3 is 19 residues long. The germline V gene encodes CDR1 LNHDA and CDR2 SQIVND (reference sequence). CDR3: CASSIGPLSGRARTGELFF. Written as DNA, the CDR3 is TGTGCCAGTAGTATAGGGCCTTTAAGCGGGAGGGCTCGGACCGGGGAGCTGTTTTTT. The entire variable domain, with the rest obtained from reference TRBV19 and TRBJ2-2, is as follows: DGGITQSPKYLFRKEGQNVTLSCEQNLNHDAMYWYRQDPGQGLRLIYYSQIVNDFQKGDIAEGYSVSREKKESFPLTVTSAQKNPTAFYLCASSIGPLSGRARTGELFFGEGSRLTVL.

CDR3 DNA sequence: TGTGCCAGCAGCCCTACAGGGGTGAATCAGCCCCAGCATTTT. Translating it yields CASSPTGVNQPQHF. The chain combines TRBV28 with TRBJ1-5, with 7 positions matching TRBD1. V shed 6 bases, J shed 4 bases, and the junction held 6 bases outside the gene matches. CDR1 and CDR2 from the germline V gene are MDHEN and SYDVKM. The CDR3 extends over 14 amino acids.

The chain recombines TRBV7-3 with TRBJ2-1, with D unresolved. This CDR3 region has 13 residues. Germline CDR1 SGHTA, CDR2 FQGTGA. V lost 2 bases and J lost 6, with 8 bases in between. CDR3 amino acids: CASSLSPGNEQFF. In nucleotides, the CDR3 is TGTGCCAGCAGCTTATCACCGGGCAATGAGCAGTTCTTC.

The chain couples TRBV18 to TRBJ1-1; TRBD1 matches at 9 bases. V dropped 4 bases and J dropped 6; count of bases not matched to a gene: 6. The length of the CDR3 is 14 residues. From germline, CDR1 is KGHSH and CDR2 LQKENI. CDR3 nucleotide sequence: TGTGCCAGCTCACGAACCCGGGACAGGGCTGAAGCTTTCTTT. This codes for CASSRTRDRAEAFF.

The V call is TRBV2, the J call TRBJ2-1; 8 nucleotides agree with TRBD2. Germline loops: CDR1 SNHLY, CDR2 FYNNEI. Losses at the gene ends were 8 bases for V and 6 bases for J; bases not matched to a gene: 6. There are 13 residues in the CDR3. Here the CDR3 reads CASARLASNEQFF. CDR3 bases: TGTGCCAGCGCGAGACTAGCGAGCAATGAGCAGTTCTTC.

This chain uses TRBV9 with TRBJ2-2, with TRBD2 as a possible D gene (6 bases). The CDR3 covers 13 residues. In germline, CDR1 is SGDLS, CDR2 YYNGEE. Deletions cut 1 base from V and 5 bases from J, with 6 bases between. The CDR3 loop is CASSVLATGELFF. The CDR3 DNA reads TGTGCCAGCAGCGTACTAGCGACCGGGGAGCTGTTTTTT.

The chain employs TRBV28 and TRBJ2-7; TRBD2 agrees at 12 bases. Germline CDR1 and CDR2: MDHEN and SYDVKM. CDR3 length: 15 residues. V trimming: 8 bases; J trimming: 3 bases; junction bases outside the gene matches: 8. For the CDR3, the DNA is TGTGCCAGCGCCAAACTAGCGGGAGGTCTCTACGAGCAGTACTTC. Translation: CASAKLAGGLYEQYF.

About this clone: Because the CDR3's place on the DNA is in doubt, the DNA is left out and the CDR3 is given as listed by TCRdb. The chain links TRBV19 to TRBJ1-1. Germline V lookup: CDR1 LNHDA, CDR2 SQIVND (reference sequence). The CDR3 adds up to 14 amino acids, both ends counted. CDR3 in amino acids: CASVGPGVTTEAFF.

The chain has TRBV10-3 and TRBJ2-2; 9 bases agree with TRBD2. After removal of 5 bases from V and 0 bases from J, the junction contained 4 bases not matched to a gene. Germline CDR1 is ENHRY and CDR2 is SYGVKD. The CDR3 loop spans 16 amino acids. CDR3 coding DNA: TGTGCCATCAGTTTAACTAGCGGGCCGAACACCGGGGAGCTGTTTTTT. Residues: CAISLTSGPNTGELFF.

The chain has TRBV6-5 and TRBJ2-3; a possible D gene is TRBD2 (6 bases). CDR1 is MNHEY and CDR2 is SVGAGI in the germline V gene. This CDR3 has 13 amino acids. The germline V and J ends were trimmed by 11 bases and 0 bases, with 12 bases remaining between them. In DNA, the CDR3 is TGTGCCGCGGGGAGGCCTAGCACAGATACGCAGTATTTT. Residues: CAAGRPSTDTQYF.

CDR3 loop: CASSRGEDSTDTQYF. The DNA of the CDR3 is TGTGCCAGCAGCCGCGGGGAGGATAGCACAGATACGCAGTATTTT. This sequence joins TRBV28 and TRBJ2-3, with D possibly TRBD2 on 6 matching bases. CDR3 size: 15 residues. The germline CDR1 and CDR2 sequences are MDHEN and SYDVKM. V lost 6 bases to trimming and J lost 0 bases, with 13 bases between them.

This chain uses TRBV11-3 with TRBJ1-3, with D hard to call. The CDR3 is 14 amino acids. Germline V gene lookup returns CDR1 SGHNT and CDR2 YENEEA. The V end was cut by 2 bases, the J end by 0 bases, with 5 bases between. DNA of the CDR3: TGTGCCAGCAGCTTACACACCTCTGGAAACACCATATATTTT. Its translation is CASSLHTSGNTIYF.

CDR3 DNA sequence: TGTGCCAGCAGCTTTGGACTGGCCAACGAGCAGTACTTC. It encodes CASSFGLANEQYF. The rearrangement uses TRBV7-9 and TRBJ2-7, with D tentatively TRBD2 (5 bases). Trimming removed 3 bases from V and 5 bases from J, with 11 bases in between. This CDR3 has 13 amino acids. Looked up from germline, CDR1 is SEHNR and CDR2 is FQNEAQ (reference sequence).

The V call is TRBV7-8, the J call TRBJ2-2; TRBD2 matches at 14 bases. From germline, CDR1 is SGHVS and CDR2 FQNEAQ. Unmatched junction bases numbered 3, after V lost 3 bases and J lost 0 bases. The CDR3 runs to 18 residues. DNA of the CDR3: TGTGCCAGCAGCTTGACTAGCGGGAGGGCCGCGAACACCGGGGAGCTGTTTTTT. This gives the protein CASSLTSGRAANTGELFF.

The chain couples TRBV11-3 to TRBJ1-1, with TRBD1 matching over 7 bases. Germline V gene lookup returns CDR1 SGHNT and CDR2 YENEEA. The CDR3 length is 16 residues. The ends lost 4 bases at V and 0 bases at J; junction bases unmatched: 8. CDR3 in DNA: TGTGCCAGCAGCTCCTCAGGGGGATCCATGAACACTGAAGCTTTCTTT. It is translated as CASSSSGGSMNTEAFF.

This chain joins TRBV9 and TRBJ2-1; no reliable D call. This CDR3 contains 17 residues. The V end lost 2 bases, the J end lost 6 bases, and 21 bases lay between the germline ends. Germline CDR1 reads SGDLS; CDR2 reads YYNGEE. This CDR3 reads CASSVSPQVTSVNEQFF. In DNA form, the CDR3 reads TGTGCCAGCAGCGTCAGCCCTCAGGTCACGAGTGTCAATGAGCAGTTCTTC.

This clone was found once. The chain recombines TRBV11-2 with TRBJ2-7; 11 bases agree with TRBD2. V shed 6 bases and J 4 bases; nucleotides not matched to a gene: 5. CDR1 SGHAT and CDR2 FQNNGV come from the germline V gene. The CDR3 is 14 amino acids. The CDR3 loop reads CASRRLAGIYEQYF. The CDR3 DNA reads as TGTGCCAGCAGAAGACTAGCGGGAATTTACGAGCAGTACTTC. The whole variable domain, remainder taken from reference TRBV11-2 and TRBJ2-7, is EAGVAQSPRYKIIEKRQSVAFWCNPISGHATLYWYQQILGQGPKLLIQFQNNGVVDDSQLPKDRFSAERLKGVDSTLKIQPAKLEDSAVYLCASRRLAGIYEQYFGPGTRLTVT.